The 16 T cell receptor beta chains below all came from one sample that was sequenced in a study of blood T cell repertoires in COVID-19. Sequencing was performed with immunoSEQ multiplex PCR; in TCRdb, only in-frame clones are kept and a portion is missing. This sample carries some 100,000 clones, about 77% of them seen once, and the ten largest clones take around a third. The sequenced material came from peripheral blood. The receptor set was obtained from a man between 65 and 85 years old with active or convalescent COVID-19.

The chain uses TRBV18 and TRBJ2-5; 10 bases are shared with TRBD1. Trimming cost V 2 bases and J 3 bases; bases outside gene matches: 3. From germline, CDR1 is KGHSH and CDR2 LQKENI. CDR3 length equals 15 residues. Here the CDR3 reads CASSPRGTGEETQYF. DNA of the CDR3: TGTGCCAGCTCACCAAGGGGGACAGGGGAAGAGACCCAGTACTTC.

The chain couples TRBV7-9 to TRBJ1-2, with D uncertain. The CDR3 covers 14 residues. Per the germline V gene, CDR1 is SEHNR and CDR2 is FQNEAQ (reference sequence). With 1 base removed from V and 0 bases from J, the gap between germline ends came to 6 bases. The chain's CDR3 is CASSLDGANYGYTF. DNA for the CDR3: TGTGCCAGCAGCTTAGACGGAGCTAACTATGGCTACACCTTC.

V and J are TRBV18 and TRBJ1-4; 8 bases are a match to TRBD1. After removal of 6 bases from V and 1 base from J, the junction contained 10 bases not matched to a gene. Germline values: CDR1 KGHSH, CDR2 LQKENI. The CDR3 is 17 residues long. CDR3 protein: CASSQQQGVGTNEKLFF. In nucleotides, the CDR3 is TGTGCCAGCTCGCAGCAACAGGGGGTTGGAACTAATGAAAAACTGTTTTTT.

This sequence joins TRBV2 and TRBJ1-3, with TRBD1 matching 7 bases. From germline, CDR1 is SNHLY and CDR2 FYNNEI. V was clipped by 6 bases and J by 4 bases; unmatched bases: 12. CDR3 length: 16 residues. This CDR3 reads CASSLSGQVDGNTIYF. CDR3 nucleotides: TGTGCCAGCAGCCTAAGCGGACAGGTCGACGGAAACACCATATATTTT.

The chain is built from TRBV4-3 and TRBJ2-5; 8 nucleotides align to TRBD2. CDR3 length equals 17 residues. V lost 1 base to trimming and J lost 0 bases; unmatched junction nucleotides: 7. Per germline, CDR1 LGHNA and CDR2 YSLEER. The CDR3 sequence is CASSQGGAGGHQETQYF. CDR3 sequence (DNA): TGCGCCAGCAGCCAAGGGGGTGCGGGGGGTCACCAAGAGACCCAGTACTTC.

The chain has TRBV5-6 and TRBJ1-1; D unresolved. Germline loops: CDR1 SGHDT, CDR2 YYEEEE. Trimming removed 5 bases at V and 7 bases at J, with 9 bases between. The CDR3 has 11 residues. CDR3 nucleotide sequence: TGTGCCAGCAGTCGCTACGGTGAAGCTTTCTTT. Translation: CASSRYGEAFF. The complete variable domain, with remaining parts taken from reference TRBV5-6 and TRBJ1-1, reads DAGVTQSPTHLIKTRGQQVTLRCSPKSGHDTVSWYQQALGQGPQFIFQYYEEEERQRGNFPDRFSGHQFPNYSSELNVNALLLGDSALYLCASSRYGEAFFGQGTRLTVV.

CDR3 sequence: CASKQSRGTTDDEQYF. Here the CDR3 DNA reads TGTGCCAGTAAACAAAGTAGAGGCACAACTGACGACGAGCAGTACTTC. This chain links TRBV19 with TRBJ2-7; D ambiguous. The CDR3 totals 16 residues. From germline, CDR1 is LNHDA and CDR2 SQIVND (reference sequence). V lost 7 bases to trimming and J lost 5 bases, with 24 bases between them.

This clone appeared a single time. The chain has TRBV5-1 and TRBJ2-7; 9 bases fit TRBD2. The CDR3 has 15 amino acids. Trimming removed 1 base from V and 4 bases from J; junction bases left unmatched: 6. The germline gives CDR1 SGHRS, CDR2 YFSETQ. The CDR3 loop reads CASSLHSGGSYEQYF. CDR3 nucleotide sequence: TGCGCCAGCAGCTTGCACAGCGGGGGGTCGTACGAGCAGTACTTC.

The V call is TRBV7-8, the J call TRBJ2-1; 12 nucleotides agree with TRBD2. Germline loops: CDR1 SGHVS, CDR2 FQNEAQ. V was pared by 5 bases and J by 4 bases, with 12 bases of the junction left unmatched. The CDR3 spans 18 residues. The CDR3 nucleotides are TGTGCCAGCAGCCAAAGACTAGCGGGAGCCCCCTCTTACAATGAGCAGTTCTTC. It codes for CASSQRLAGAPSYNEQFF.

The rearrangement joins TRBV7-6 to TRBJ2-1; 8 bases fit TRBD1. The trim removed 5 bases at V and 7 bases at J, leaving 10 bases unmatched. The CDR3 is made up of 15 amino acids. The V gene's germline CDR1 is SGHVS and CDR2 FNYEAQ. CDR3 nucleotides: TGTGCCAGCAGCGCCCGGACAGGGTTGTGGAATGAGCAGTTCTTC. It encodes CASSARTGLWNEQFF.

This clone was recorded a few times. The DNA for the CDR3 is TGTGCCAGCAGTACTAGCGGGAGCACAGATACGCAGTATTTT. Protein product: CASSTSGSTDTQYF. The chain combines TRBV6-4 with TRBJ2-3, with 9 bases identical to TRBD2. V was pared by 5 bases and J by 0 bases, with 0 bases of the junction left unmatched. CDR3 length: 14 residues. Germline CDR1 reads MRHNA; CDR2 reads SNTAGT.

J is TRBJ2-2 and V is TRBV18; the D gene is possibly TRBD1 (7 bases). Germline values: CDR1 KGHSH, CDR2 LQKENI. V was pared by 2 bases and J by 2 bases, with 18 bases between. This CDR3 is 18 amino acids long. CDR3: CASSPGSQGEANTGELFF. In nucleotides, the CDR3 is TGTGCCAGCTCACCAGGATCCCAGGGGGAGGCAAACACCGGGGAGCTGTTTTTT.

The rearrangement links TRBV6-5 to TRBJ1-2; no clear D. The germline V and J ends were trimmed by 2 bases and 3 bases, with 10 bases remaining between them. Germline V lookup: CDR1 MNHEY, CDR2 SVGAGI. This CDR3 is 14 amino acids long. In nucleotides, the CDR3 is TGTGCCAGCAGTTACCTCGGGTCTGACTATGGCTACACCTTC. Protein sequence: CASSYLGSDYGYTF.

CDR3: CASNSVRVSYEQYF. CDR3 coding DNA: TGTGCCAGCAACAGCGTGAGGGTTTCCTACGAGCAGTACTTC. V gene TRBV28 combines with J gene TRBJ2-7, with D possibly TRBD2 on 5 matching bases. This CDR3 spans 14 amino acids. Germline values: CDR1 MDHEN, CDR2 SYDVKM. The germline V and J ends were trimmed by 7 bases and 1 base, with 14 bases remaining between them.

This clone was seen more than once but under ten times. V is TRBV5-5 and J is TRBJ2-7, with D possibly being TRBD1 (6 bases). The CDR3 totals 12 residues. Germline CDR1 reads SGHKS; CDR2 reads YYEKEE (reference sequence). V was clipped by 4 bases and J by 4 bases, with 9 bases between them. Here the CDR3 DNA reads TGTGCCAGCAGCCTACAGGGTTACGAGCAGTACTTC. It encodes CASSLQGYEQYF.

V usage is TRBV6-5 and J usage is TRBJ1-2; a possible D gene is TRBD1 (5 bases). Per germline, CDR1 MNHEY and CDR2 SVGAGI. The CDR3 spans 12 residues. Trimming cost V 7 bases and J 4 bases, with 10 bases left between them. The chain's CDR3 is CASTQGGYGYTF. CDR3 in DNA: TGTGCCAGCACCCAGGGTGGCTATGGCTACACCTTC.